One sample yielded the 11 T cell receptor beta chains listed below, sequenced in a study of sequential checkpoint blockade in melanoma. The data were produced by immunoSEQ multiplex PCR, yet TCRdb's version contains in-frame clones alone and is incomplete. The repertoire includes 13,000 or so clones, 52% of them detected once, and roughly 17% sits in the top ten. The sample's treatment: randomized to nivolumab then ipilimumab (arm A) or the reverse (arm B). Sequenced here: CD8+ T cells sorted from blood (inferred from file names), sampled from a patient given nivolumab and ipilimumab in sequence. These receptors were collected from a human donor with melanoma.

The chain employs TRBV2 and TRBJ2-1; tentatively, D is TRBD1 (5 bases). The CDR3 length is 15 residues. The germline V gene has CDR1 SNHLY and CDR2 FYNNEI. Trimming removed 6 bases at V and 0 bases at J, with 12 bases between. This CDR3 is CASRERQNSYNEQFF. Written as DNA, the CDR3 is TGTGCCAGCAGGGAAAGACAGAACTCCTACAATGAGCAGTTCTTC.

The chain is built from TRBV27 and TRBJ1-1; tentative D call: TRBD1 (6 bases). Looked up from germline, CDR1 is MNHEY and CDR2 is SMNVEV (reference sequence). This CDR3 contains 14 residues. V was trimmed by 4 bases and J by 0 bases, leaving 9 bases between them. The CDR3 here is CASSSQGLNTEAFF. The CDR3 coding sequence is TGTGCCAGCAGTTCTCAGGGGTTGAACACTGAAGCTTTCTTT.

CDR3 in amino acids: CAWSSAGGEQFF. The CDR3 coding sequence is TGTGCCTGGAGTTCAGCGGGGGGTGAGCAGTTCTTC. The chain links TRBV30 to TRBJ2-1; 9 bases fit TRBD2. The CDR3 has 12 amino acids. The V segment lost 2 bases and the J segment 9 bases; nucleotides outside the gene matches: 2. Looked up from germline, CDR1 is GTSNPN and CDR2 is SVGIG (reference sequence). Full variable domain (remainder filled in from reference TRBV30 and TRBJ2-1): SQTIHQWPATLVQPVGSPLSLECTVEGTSNPNLYWYRQAAGRGLQLLFYSVGIGQISSEVPQNLSASRPQDRQFILSSKKLLLSDSGFYLCAWSSAGGEQFFGPGTRLTVL.

The table lists this clone with a few counts. The chain has TRBV19 and TRBJ1-2; TRBD1 might be the D (6 bases). Trimming removed 9 bases at V and 2 bases at J, with 19 bases between. Germline V gene sequence: CDR1 LNHDA, CDR2 SQIVND (reference sequence). CDR3 length: 15 amino acids. CDR3 DNA sequence: TGTGCCAGCACTCCCATACTCACAGGGAACTATGGCTACACCTTC. The encoded protein is CASTPILTGNYGYTF.

This chain connects TRBV2 to TRBJ2-7; TRBD2 matches 7 bases. Germline lookup yields CDR1 SNHLY and CDR2 FYNNEI. The ends lost 7 bases at V and 2 bases at J; junction bases unmatched: 8. This CDR3 region has 14 residues. As DNA, the CDR3 is TGTGCCAGCATGGCCAGCGGGGCTGCCTACGAGCAGTACTTC. The encoded protein is CASMASGAAYEQYF.

The CDR3 region is CASSQSVNTEAFF. The DNA for the CDR3 is TGCGCCAGCAGCCAGAGTGTGAACACTGAAGCTTTCTTT. V gene TRBV4-1 combines with J gene TRBJ1-1; no definite D call. The V gene's germline CDR1 is MGHRA and CDR2 YSYEKL. This CDR3 spans 13 amino acids. The V gene lost 3 bases and the J gene lost 0 bases, with 5 bases spanning the gap.

Written as DNA, the CDR3 is TGCGCCAGCAGCCTTCGCCTAGCGGGGGGCTCCTACGAGCAGTACTTC. Protein product: CASSLRLAGGSYEQYF. V usage is TRBV4-1 and J usage is TRBJ2-7, with 11 nucleotides matching TRBD2. V trimming: 4 bases; J trimming: 0 bases; junction bases outside the gene matches: 5. This CDR3 comprises 16 residues. From germline, CDR1 is MGHRA and CDR2 YSYEKL.

The chain joins TRBV7-7 to TRBJ2-1, with TRBD2 identical over 9 bases. Germline V gene lookup returns CDR1 SSHAT and CDR2 FNYEAQ (reference sequence). V gave up 0 bases and J gave up 4 bases; unmatched junction bases: 7. The CDR3 is 17 residues long. CDR3 nucleotide sequence: TGTGCCAGCAGCTTAGCTTTAGCGGGAGTGGGGTACAATGAGCAGTTCTTC. It specifies CASSLALAGVGYNEQFF.

This clone has a handful of counts. V is TRBV28 and J is TRBJ2-3; 7 bases line up with TRBD2. V was pared by 10 bases and J by 1 base, with 5 bases of the junction left unmatched. CDR3 length equals 13 residues. The germline V gene encodes CDR1 MDHEN and CDR2 SYDVKM. CDR3 region: CATGTTGTDTQYF. CDR3 DNA sequence: TGTGCCACCGGGACTACGGGCACAGATACGCAGTATTTT. Full variable domain (remainder filled in from reference TRBV28 and TRBJ2-3): DVKVTQSSRYLVKRTGEKVFLECVQDMDHENMFWYRQDPGLGLRLIYFSYDVKMKEKGDIPEGYSVSREKKERFSLILESASTNQTSMYLCATGTTGTDTQYFGPGTRLTVL.

The rearrangement links TRBV5-8 to TRBJ1-2; 7 bases align to TRBD1. V gave up 4 bases and J gave up 4 bases; unmatched junction bases: 4. The CDR3 runs 13 residues. CDR1 is SGHTS, CDR2 YDEGEE, per germline. The CDR3 sequence: CASSPGTVYGYTF. DNA for the CDR3: TGTGCCAGCAGCCCAGGGACAGTCTATGGCTACACCTTC.

The gene calls are TRBV1 and TRBJ1-5; no DNA check was done on the table's D call, TRBD1. TRBV1 is noted as a pseudogene. The CDR3 has 18 amino acids. The CDR3: CTSSQEVQGIGGNQPQHF. DNA of the CDR3: TGCACCAGCAGCCAAGAGGTACAGGGAATTGGAGGCAATCAGCCCCAGCATTTT.